These T cell receptor beta chains were read from a single sample in a study of T cell repertoires in cytomegalovirus infection. TCRdb re-called the reads with MiXCR, one entry per CDR3 protein. The table shows 680,000 or so distinct CDR3 sequences, with around 35% occurring only once. The antigens these receptors bind are not known. The sample in question was cultured PBMCs, obtained from culture after CMV antigen stimulation. The receptors stem from a human donor in good health (CMV status not recorded). Some clones in this sample may be carry-over from other donors' samples. Each CDR3 is given with its conserved first and last residue. The D gene is left open where the match is weak. Part of the rows lack a size; the others show once, few, many or a class for expanded clones.

>TRBV2|NA|TRBJ2-6|NA
TGTGCCAGCAGTGAAGGGGCTCGGGCTGGGGCCAACGTCCTGACTTTC
CASSEGARAGANVLTF
>TRBV4-1|NA|TRBJ2-7|once
TGCGCCAGCAGCGATCGAGTGGTAGCCTACGAGCAGTACTTC
CASSDRVVAYEQYF
>TRBV7-9|TRBD2|TRBJ2-7|few
TGTGCCAGCAGCCCGAGCGGGGGGGCAAACTACGAGCAGTACTTC
CASSPSGGANYEQYF
>TRBV24-1|NA|TRBJ2-5|few
TGTGCCACCAGTGATAGGCAGACCCAGTACTTC
CATSDRQTQYF
>TRBV7-2|TRBD1|TRBJ2-2|few
TGTGCCAGCAGCTTATATGGGACAGGGGCCGGGGAGCTGTTTTTT
CASSLYGTGAGELFF
>TRBV27|NA|TRBJ1-1|few
TGTGCCAGCAGCTACCTTGGAGAAAGTCGGACTGAAGCTTTCTTT
CASSYLGESRTEAFF
>TRBV19|TRBD1|TRBJ1-1|few
TGTGCCACCGACAGGGTCGGGAACACTGAAGCTTTCTTT
CATDRVGNTEAFF
>TRBV20-1|TRBD2|TRBJ2-3|NA
TGCAGTGCTGAGGGGCTAAGCGGGGGGCAGTATACGCAGTATTTT
CSAEGLSGGQYTQYF
>TRBV29-1|NA|TRBJ2-7|NA
TGCAGCGTCGTTCGGGACTCCTCCCCGTCCGAGCAGTACTTC
CSVVRDSSPSEQYF
>TRBV7-2|NA|TRBJ2-7|many
TGTGCCAGCAGCTTAGCGTGGCAGGAGACTTTGAGAGCCTACGAGCAGTACTTC
CASSLAWQETLRAYEQYF